The present T cell receptor beta chain was sequenced within a study of blood T cells in healthy people across ages. Germline V lookup: CDR1 SQVTM, CDR2 ANQGSEA. This CDR3 is built from 11 residues. With 7 bases removed from V and 4 bases from J, the gap between germline ends came to 11 bases. Sample-barcoded 5' priming and a J-beta primer mix drove a second PCR of 7 to 11 cycles. TCRdb independently ran MiXCR on the 5' RACE reads; one entry per CDR3 protein. The sample yields 1.5 million to 2 million distinct CDR3 sequences, approximately 30% seen once. This clonotype appeared many times. Sequenced sample: blood. This chain uses TRBV29-1 with TRBJ2-7; tentative D call: TRBD2 (6 bases). The TCR comes from a woman aged 25 to 39 in good health. The chain's CDR3 is CSAGDFYEQYF. In DNA form, the CDR3 reads TGCAGCGCCGGGGACTTTTACGAGCAGTACTTC.